The source of this T cell receptor beta chain is a study of radiotherapy plus CTLA-4 blockade in lung cancer. The CDR3 is made up of 15 amino acids. V gave up 3 bases and J gave up 0 bases, with 12 bases separating them. CDR1 is SGHRS, CDR2 YFSETQ, per germline. Clones were sequenced by immunoSEQ multiplex PCR, and TCRdb holds only the in-frame ones, with some missing. Altogether 75,000 to 100,000 clones are present, roughly four fifths being singletons, with the ten largest covering roughly 3.5%. The receptor comes from a human donor with non-small cell lung cancer who had a partial response to radiotherapy plus ipilimumab. The chain joins TRBV5-1 to TRBJ1-1, with D maybe TRBD1 (5 bases). The source material was peripheral blood, sampled from a patient treated with radiotherapy plus ipilimumab. The CDR3, as DNA: TGCGCCAGCAGCTCGACACAGGTCATGAACACTGAAGCTTTCTTT. Translation: CASSSTQVMNTEAFF.